Shown below are 30 T cell receptor beta chains from a single sample sequenced in a study of blood T cell repertoires in COVID-19. TCRdb's table, derived via immunoSEQ multiplex PCR, lists solely in-frame clones and lacks some. This table holds over 150,000 clones, approximately 91% found once. Specimen: peripheral blood. The receptors stem from a man in his forties or fifties with COVID-19, enrolled during active disease.

The V call is TRBV10-3, the J call TRBJ1-1; D is uncertain. The CDR3 length is 13 residues. The V end lost 5 bases, the J end lost 2 bases, and 9 bases lay between the germline ends. Looked up from germline, CDR1 is ENHRY and CDR2 is SYGVKD. The CDR3 DNA reads TGTGCCATCAGTCCACGGTCAAACACTGAAGCTTTCTTT. This translates into CAISPRSNTEAFF.

Only one count was recorded for this clone. The rearrangement uses TRBV18 and TRBJ2-5; D ambiguous. The V end lost 0 bases, the J end lost 5 bases, and 7 bases lay between the germline ends. There are 13 residues in the CDR3. Germline values: CDR1 KGHSH, CDR2 LQKENI. The CDR3: CASSPPSMETQYF. The CDR3 nucleotides read TGTGCCAGCTCACCACCGAGTATGGAGACCCAGTACTTC.

This chain connects TRBV7-6 to TRBJ2-1; D is possibly TRBD1 (5 bases). In germline, CDR1 is SGHVS, CDR2 FNYEAQ. With 3 bases removed from V and 0 bases from J, the gap between germline ends came to 15 bases. This CDR3 spans 17 amino acids. CDR3: CASSFGPWTRSYNEQFF. DNA of the CDR3: TGTGCCAGCAGCTTTGGACCCTGGACACGCTCCTACAATGAGCAGTTCTTC.

The chain is built from TRBV5-4 and TRBJ1-6; no reliable D call. CDR1 and CDR2 (germline): SGHNT, YYREEE (reference sequence). V was trimmed by 4 bases and J by 9 bases, leaving 14 bases between them. CDR3 size: 14 residues. In nucleotides, the CDR3 is TGTGCCAGCAGCGCCCCACTGGCGGCTTCACCCCTCCACTTT. Translated: CASSAPLAASPLHF.

The chain is built from TRBV19 and TRBJ2-7; D unresolved. The CDR3 extends over 12 amino acids. V was pared by 5 bases and J by 3 bases, with 8 bases between. From germline, CDR1 is LNHDA and CDR2 SQIVND (reference sequence). CDR3 coding DNA: TGTGCCAGTAGTGCCTCAGGCTACGAGCAGTACTTC. Protein sequence: CASSASGYEQYF.

For this clone: An end of the junction differs from the germline gene, which may be a read error. This CDR3 reads CASSLELAGSAVNF. The CDR3, as DNA: TGCGCCAGCAGCTTGGAACTAGCGGGGTCGGCAGTCAACTTC. The chain couples TRBV5-1 to TRBJ2-5; 10 bases fit TRBD2. This CDR3 region has 14 residues. Germline V CDR1 and CDR2: SGHRS, YFSETQ.

This clone was detected only once. The chain has TRBV3-1 (or the pseudogene TRBV3-2) and TRBJ2-2, with D unclear. The V end was cut by 2 bases, the J end by 7 bases, with 11 bases between. The CDR3 covers 14 residues. CDR1 and CDR2 from the germline V gene are LGHDT and YNNKEL (reference sequence). CDR3 residues: CASSQSPQSGELFF. The CDR3 DNA follows: TGTGCCAGCAGCCAAAGCCCGCAAAGCGGGGAGCTGTTTTTT.

The rearrangement joins TRBV2 to TRBJ2-2; 8 nucleotides line up with TRBD2. From germline, CDR1 is SNHLY and CDR2 FYNNEI. V lost 6 bases and J lost 6; bases outside the gene matches: 0. This CDR3 is built from 12 residues. This CDR3 reads CASRRGAGELFF. CDR3 sequence (DNA): TGTGCCAGCAGGCGGGGGGCCGGGGAGCTGTTTTTT.

The chain joins TRBV4-1 to TRBJ2-7; D is possibly TRBD1 (6 bases). Germline V gene lookup returns CDR1 MGHRA and CDR2 YSYEKL. The CDR3 sequence is 14 residues long. Between the trimmed V and J ends, which lost 0 bases and 2 bases, there was a span of 8 bases. This chain's CDR3 is CASSQDQGTYEQYF. CDR3 sequence (DNA): TGCGCCAGCAGCCAAGATCAGGGGACCTACGAGCAGTACTTC.

This sequence joins TRBV28 and TRBJ1-3; D call uncertain. The CDR3 is made up of 16 amino acids. In germline, CDR1 is MDHEN, CDR2 SYDVKM. The V and J ends lost 1 base and 5 bases respectively, with 15 bases between them. For the CDR3, the DNA is TGTGCCAGCAGTTTATTTGGCAGGTCCATCCGAAACACCATATATTTT. Its translation: CASSLFGRSIRNTIYF.

The CDR3 region has the DNA TGTGCCAGCAGCCGAATGATAGGAGAGGACAGACACTACAATGAGCAGTTCTTC. Protein sequence: CASSRMIGEDRHYNEQFF. The chain joins TRBV7-9 to TRBJ2-1, with D tentatively TRBD1 (6 bases). The germline V gene has CDR1 SEHNR and CDR2 FQNEAQ (reference sequence). CDR3 length equals 18 residues. V shed 5 bases and J shed 3 bases, with 23 bases lying between them.

The V and J genes are TRBV10-3 and TRBJ2-3; 15 bases map to TRBD2. CDR3 length: 20 residues. The germline V gene has CDR1 ENHRY and CDR2 SYGVKD. J was trimmed by 6 bases and V by 2 bases; bases with no gene match: 15. CDR3 nucleotide sequence: TGTGCCATCAGTGAGCCCCGGACTAGCGGGAGGGCCCCAAGGTCTGATACGCAGTATTTT. Protein: CAISEPRTSGRAPRSDTQYF.

The rearrangement joins TRBV7-3 to TRBJ2-1; weak D call: TRBD2 (5 bases). The CDR3 has 14 residues. The ends were cut back, 2 bases at V and 7 bases at J, with 12 bases in the middle. CDR1 and CDR2 from the germline V gene are SGHTA and FQGTGA. In DNA, the CDR3 is TGTGCCAGCAGCTTAGGGCCGGGAAAAAATGAGCAGTTCTTC. Translating it yields CASSLGPGKNEQFF.

The rearrangement links TRBV6-5 to TRBJ1-1; D is undetermined. CDR1 MNHEY and CDR2 SVGAGI come from the germline V gene. Trimming shortened V by 7 bases and J by 0 bases, and 9 bases separated the two germline ends. The CDR3 runs to 13 residues. CDR3 loop: CASNGQVNTEAFF. In nucleotides, the CDR3 is TGTGCCAGCAATGGTCAGGTGAACACTGAAGCTTTCTTT.

The J gene is TRBJ2-1, the V gene TRBV27; TRBD2 might be the D (6 bases). Germline assignment: CDR1 MNHEY and CDR2 SMNVEV (reference sequence). V was trimmed by 1 base and J by 1 base, leaving 14 bases between them. This CDR3 is built from 17 residues. DNA of the CDR3: TGTGCCAGCAGTTTATACGGGAGTGGGTCTTCCTACAATGAGCAGTTCTTC. Encoded protein: CASSLYGSGSSYNEQFF.

The chain couples TRBV4-1 to TRBJ2-7; 11 bases match TRBD1. The germline CDR1 and CDR2 sequences are MGHRA and YSYEKL. V dropped 0 bases and J dropped 7; count of bases not matched to a gene: 5. The CDR3 is made up of 15 amino acids. The CDR3, as DNA: TGCGCCAGCAGCCAAGAATGGACAGGGGGCCGGGAGCAGTACTTC. Its protein is CASSQEWTGGREQYF.

This chain joins TRBV10-1 and TRBJ2-3; 9 bases map to TRBD1. CDR3 length: 16 residues. V gave up 4 bases and J gave up 6 bases; unmatched junction bases: 11. CDR1 is WNHNN, CDR2 SYGVQD, per germline (reference sequence). The CDR3 region has the DNA TGCGCCAGCAGTGCGTCCGGCGGGACAGGGTTGGATACGCAGTATTTT. Translating it yields CASSASGGTGLDTQYF.

The genes are TRBV7-3 and TRBJ1-1; D remains unclear. The germline V gene encodes CDR1 SGHTA and CDR2 FQGTGA. V was pared by 1 base and J by 5 bases, with 11 bases between. This CDR3 region has 14 residues. CDR3 sequence (DNA): TGTGCCAGCAGCTTAAGGGCCGACCAGACTGAAGCTTTCTTT. Translated, it gives CASSLRADQTEAFF.

The chain links TRBV5-5 to TRBJ2-5; tentatively, D is TRBD1 (6 bases). CDR3 length: 16 amino acids. In germline, CDR1 is SGHKS, CDR2 YYEKEE (reference sequence). V lost 0 bases to trimming and J lost 0 bases, with 12 bases between them. Here the CDR3 DNA reads TGTGCCAGCAGCTTGGTTGGGACAACAAACCAAGAGACCCAGTACTTC. Translating it yields CASSLVGTTNQETQYF.

The CDR3 DNA sequence: TGTGCCAGCTCTCCGACAGGGCACGAGCAGTACTTC. Protein: CASSPTGHEQYF. The V and J genes are TRBV18 and TRBJ2-7, with 7 bases identical to TRBD1. V was clipped by 6 bases and J by 5 bases; unmatched bases: 4. The CDR3 contains 12 residues. CDR1 KGHSH and CDR2 LQKENI come from the germline V gene.

The chain is built from TRBV28 and TRBJ1-4, with TRBD1 identical over 8 bases. The V segment lost 4 bases and the J segment 8 bases; nucleotides outside the gene matches: 12. This CDR3 is built from 16 residues. Germline V gene data show CDR1 as MDHEN and CDR2 as SYDVKM. The CDR3 sequence: CASSYPLDRVSEKLFF. DNA for the CDR3: TGTGCCAGCAGTTACCCCTTGGACAGGGTCAGCGAAAAACTGTTTTTT.

V is TRBV4-3 and J is TRBJ2-7; TRBD1 agrees at 8 bases. The V segment lost 3 bases and the J segment 6 bases; nucleotides outside the gene matches: 7. From germline, CDR1 is LGHNA and CDR2 YSLEER. The CDR3 runs 14 residues. The CDR3 loop reads CASSQETGAGEQYF. For the CDR3, the DNA is TGCGCCAGCAGCCAGGAGACAGGGGCCGGCGAGCAGTACTTC.

The rearrangement uses TRBV6-6 and TRBJ1-2; 9 nucleotides match TRBD1. This CDR3 is 14 amino acids long. Germline CDR1 and CDR2: MNHNY and SVGAGI (reference sequence). V lost 2 bases, J lost 3 bases, and 1 base stayed unmatched. CDR3 in DNA: TGTGCCAGCAGTTACGGGACAGGGTACTATGGCTACACCTTC. Protein product: CASSYGTGYYGYTF.

A single count supports this clone. This rearrangement joins TRBV2 to TRBJ2-6; TRBD2 might be the D (6 bases). This CDR3 is built from 18 residues. From germline, CDR1 is SNHLY and CDR2 FYNNEI. Trimming removed 7 bases from V and 0 bases from J, with 19 bases in between. CDR3 loop: CASTRRGTDGSGANVLTF. CDR3 coding DNA: TGTGCCAGCACCCGTCGCGGGACGGACGGCTCTGGGGCCAACGTCCTGACTTTC.

This clone appeared a single time. V gene TRBV7-2 combines with J gene TRBJ2-7, with D perhaps matching TRBD2 (7 bases). CDR1 and CDR2 (germline): SGHTA, FQGNSA. V was pared by 2 bases and J by 6 bases, with 14 bases between. This CDR3 region has 14 residues. The CDR3 loop reads CASSLRRGASEQYF. CDR3 nucleotide sequence: TGTGCCAGCAGCTTACGTCGGGGGGCCAGCGAGCAGTACTTC.

This clone has a single count. The rearrangement joins TRBV7-3 to TRBJ2-1; 9 bases align to TRBD2. CDR1 is SGHTA, CDR2 FQGTGA, per germline. The CDR3 consists of 14 residues. V gave up 5 bases and J gave up 8 bases; unmatched junction bases: 7. The CDR3 is CASSPAGGPDEQFF. CDR3 coding DNA: TGTGCCAGCAGCCCCGCGGGAGGGCCTGATGAGCAGTTCTTC.

This sequence joins TRBV7-9 and TRBJ2-4; TRBD1 agrees at 7 bases. The CDR3 extends over 12 amino acids. Trimming took 5 bases from V and 11 from J; bases not matched to a gene: 6. Germline V gene sequence: CDR1 SEHNR, CDR2 FQNEAQ (reference sequence). Here the CDR3 reads CASSLDDRVQYF. The CDR3 nucleotides are TGTGCCAGCAGCCTAGACGACAGGGTTCAGTACTTC.

This sequence joins TRBV30 and TRBJ2-3; tentatively, D is TRBD2 (5 bases). CDR3 length equals 15 residues. Germline CDR1 is GTSNPN and CDR2 is SVGIG (reference sequence). Trimming stripped 0 bases from V and 6 bases from J, with 16 bases between. The CDR3 DNA follows: TGTGCCTGGAGTGTTGGTCTAGCAAGTCGGGATACGCAGTATTTT. As protein: CAWSVGLASRDTQYF.

CDR3 amino acids: CASNDRGPQETQYF. CDR3 sequence (DNA): TGTGCCAGTAACGATAGGGGGCCCCAAGAGACCCAGTACTTC. This sequence joins TRBV19 and TRBJ2-5; TRBD1 agrees at 7 bases. This CDR3 contains 14 residues. Germline V gene lookup returns CDR1 LNHDA and CDR2 SQIVND (reference sequence). The V and J ends lost 7 bases and 1 base, in that order; junction bases with no gene match: 6.

The rearrangement uses TRBV30 and TRBJ1-1; 9 bases are a match to TRBD1. In germline, CDR1 is GTSNPN, CDR2 SVGIG (reference sequence). V dropped 5 bases and J dropped 4; count of bases not matched to a gene: 2. This CDR3 comprises 12 residues. The DNA of the CDR3 is TGTGCCTGGCAGGACAGGGGCACTGAAGCTTTCTTT. Translated: CAWQDRGTEAFF.